These 17 T cell receptor beta chains were all obtained from the same sample, sequenced in a study of shared clonotypes between healthy human individuals. Clones were read by immunoSEQ multiplex PCR, and TCRdb kept only the in-frame ones, dropping some. The sample holds around 2,000,000 clones; more than 85% are singletons and the top ten take around 1.7%. Naive CD8 cells comprised CD45RO-negative, CCR7-positively selected cells, excluding terminally differentiated effector memory CD45RA+ cells. Source material: naive CD8+ T cells from PBMCs. Source of these receptors: a man aged 18 to 29 in good health. Some clones in this sample may be carry-over from other donors' samples.

This clone was counted a few times. CDR3 bases: TGTGCCAGCGGCATGAACTACGAGCAGTACTTC. Its translation is CASGMNYEQYF. V and J are TRBV27 and TRBJ2-7, with D uncertain. Per germline, CDR1 MNHEY and CDR2 SMNVEV (reference sequence). V was shortened by 8 bases and J by 3 bases, with 8 bases between the two germline ends. The CDR3 length is 11 residues.

The chain joins TRBV7-9 to TRBJ1-2; D call uncertain. V was clipped by 4 bases and J by 4 bases, with 13 bases between them. Germline CDR1 reads SEHNR; CDR2 reads FQNEAQ (reference sequence). The length of the CDR3 is 14 residues. Here the CDR3 reads CASSSDGHLYGYTF. CDR3 in DNA: TGTGCCAGCAGCTCCGATGGCCACCTCTATGGCTACACCTTC. The whole variable domain, filled in from reference TRBV7-9 and TRBJ1-2, reads DTGVSQNPRHKITKRGQNVTFRCDPISEHNRLYWYRQTLGQGPEFLTYFQNEAQLEKSRLLSDRFSAERPKGSFSTLEIQRTEQGDSAMYLCASSSDGHLYGYTFGSGTRLTVV.

This chain links TRBV19 with TRBJ2-7; D is uncertain. The CDR3 sequence is 12 residues long. V lost 7 bases and J 6 bases, leaving 13 bases between the germline ends. CDR1 and CDR2 from the germline V gene are LNHDA and SQIVND (reference sequence). The CDR3 region is CASTGPHGEQYF. The DNA of the CDR3 is TGTGCCAGTACAGGACCTCATGGCGAGCAGTACTTC. Filled out from reference TRBV19 and TRBJ2-7, the complete variable domain reads DGGITQSPKYLFRKEGQNVTLSCEQNLNHDAMYWYRQDPGQGLRLIYYSQIVNDFQKGDIAEGYSVSREKKESFPLTVTSAQKNPTAFYLCASTGPHGEQYFGPGTRLTVT.

This chain uses TRBV4-1 with TRBJ2-2; unclear D gene. Germline V gene data show CDR1 as MGHRA and CDR2 as YSYEKL. V was shortened by 2 bases and J by 7 bases, with 8 bases between the two germline ends. This CDR3 contains 13 residues. The CDR3 DNA is TGCGCCAGCAGCCAAACCCGCCGCGGGGAGCTGTTTTTT. Protein: CASSQTRRGELFF.

This chain connects TRBV28 to TRBJ1-4; TRBD1 matches 7 bases. This CDR3 comprises 16 residues. CDR1 MDHEN and CDR2 SYDVKM come from the germline V gene. The trim removed 6 bases at V and 8 bases at J, leaving 15 bases unmatched. CDR3 residues: CASRPPAAGGWEKLFF. The CDR3, as DNA: TGTGCCAGCAGACCCCCCGCGGCAGGGGGGTGGGAAAAACTGTTTTTT.

The chain has TRBV9 and TRBJ1-2; D gene uncertain. The CDR3 extends over 14 amino acids. Trimming pared 0 bases from V and 7 bases from J, leaving 13 bases between. The germline gives CDR1 SGDLS, CDR2 YYNGEE. This CDR3 reads CASSVDKRSGGYTF. The CDR3 region has the DNA TGTGCCAGCAGCGTAGATAAGAGATCAGGTGGCTACACCTTC.

This chain connects TRBV28 to TRBJ1-1, with a possible D match to TRBD1 (6 bases). Germline values: CDR1 MDHEN, CDR2 SYDVKM. V lost 4 bases, J lost 1 base, and 13 bases lay in between. CDR3 length equals 15 residues. DNA of the CDR3: TGTGCCAGCAGTTCCCCCCCACAGGGGAACACTGAAGCTTTCTTT. It is translated as CASSSPPQGNTEAFF.

The CDR3 coding sequence is TGTGCCAGCAGATTTAGCGGGAACAATGAGCAGTTCTTC. This codes for CASRFSGNNEQFF. V usage is TRBV7-9 and J usage is TRBJ2-1; TRBD2 matches 8 bases. The V segment lost 6 bases and the J segment 5 bases; nucleotides outside the gene matches: 3. From germline, CDR1 is SEHNR and CDR2 FQNEAQ (reference sequence). The CDR3 totals 13 residues.

The V call is TRBV7-9, the J call TRBJ2-7; the D gene is possibly TRBD2 (5 bases). Trimming took off 0 bases at V and 6 bases at J, with 18 bases between the two ends. This CDR3 contains 16 residues. In germline, CDR1 is SEHNR, CDR2 FQNEAQ (reference sequence). CDR3 residues: CASSLASIAGAVEQYF. DNA for the CDR3: TGTGCCAGCAGCTTAGCCTCCATTGCGGGTGCCGTCGAGCAGTACTTC.

V is TRBV7-9 and J is TRBJ2-7, with D maybe TRBD2 (7 bases). Trimming took 8 bases from V and 2 from J, leaving 13 bases between them. The CDR3 extends over 13 amino acids. Per the germline V gene, CDR1 is SEHNR and CDR2 is FQNEAQ (reference sequence). The CDR3 protein is CASGGGQPYEQYF. CDR3 sequence (DNA): TGTGCCAGCGGGGGGGGACAACCCTACGAGCAGTACTTC.

The chain is built from TRBV27 and TRBJ2-1, with TRBD2 matching over 7 bases. Germline V gives CDR1 MNHEY, CDR2 SMNVEV (reference sequence). The CDR3 has 16 amino acids. V shed 4 bases and J 2 bases; nucleotides not matched to a gene: 8. The CDR3 coding sequence is TGTGCCAGCAGTTCACCCGGGACTACTACCTACAATGAGCAGTTCTTC. Its translation is CASSSPGTTTYNEQFF.

The chain employs TRBV15 and TRBJ2-1, with 8 bases aligning to TRBD1. The CDR3 covers 16 residues. CDR1 and CDR2 from the germline V gene are LNHNV and YYDKDF (reference sequence). V trimming: 5 bases; J trimming: 5 bases; junction bases outside the gene matches: 11. The CDR3 reads CATSGRRDRINNEQFF. Here the CDR3 DNA reads TGTGCCACCAGCGGACGCCGGGACAGGATAAACAATGAGCAGTTCTTC.

This clone was observed a handful of times. The chain is built from TRBV6-6 and TRBJ1-1; D perhaps matches TRBD1 (5 bases). V gave up 4 bases and J gave up 4 bases, with 10 bases separating them. The germline V gene has CDR1 MNHNY and CDR2 SVGAGI (reference sequence). CDR3 length equals 13 residues. CDR3 sequence reads: CASSFGGSTEAFF. The CDR3 DNA is TGTGCCAGCAGTTTCGGGGGGAGCACTGAAGCTTTCTTT.

This sequence joins TRBV4-3 and TRBJ2-7, with 11 bases lining up with TRBD2. Germline-derived CDR1 and CDR2 are LGHNA and YSLEER. The V gene end was trimmed by 0 bases and the J gene end by 1 base; junction bases not matched to a gene: 14. This CDR3 contains 20 residues. The chain's CDR3 is CASSQDITSGRLRHSYEQYF. For the CDR3, the DNA is TGCGCCAGCAGCCAAGATATAACTAGCGGGAGACTACGACATTCCTACGAGCAGTACTTC.

CDR3 sequence reads: CASSTPTQLGGANVLTF. In DNA form, the CDR3 reads TGTGCCAGCAGCACCCCCACTCAGCTGGGAGGGGCCAACGTCCTGACTTTC. The chain employs TRBV28 and TRBJ2-6; D remains ambiguous. CDR1 is MDHEN and CDR2 is SYDVKM in the germline V gene. The length of the CDR3 is 17 residues. V lost 6 bases and J 4 bases, leaving 19 bases between the germline ends.

The gene calls are TRBV18 and TRBJ2-2; D is ambiguous. V lost 2 bases and J lost 5, with 15 bases in between. CDR1 and CDR2 from the germline V gene are KGHSH and LQKENI. This CDR3 contains 16 residues. The CDR3 sequence is CASSPEAGVGTGELFF. CDR3 nucleotide sequence: TGTGCCAGCTCACCAGAGGCAGGAGTAGGAACCGGGGAGCTGTTTTTT.

The chain is built from TRBV14 and TRBJ2-1, with D uncertain. The V gene lost 4 bases and the J gene lost 0 bases, with 7 bases spanning the gap. The CDR3 length is 14 residues. Germline-derived CDR1 and CDR2 are SGHDN and FVKESK. Here the CDR3 reads CASSPFGSYNEQFF. CDR3 in DNA: TGTGCCAGCAGCCCCTTCGGCTCCTACAATGAGCAGTTCTTC.